This T cell receptor (beta chain) was identified during a study of cytomegalovirus exposure and HLA in healthy donors (dated by TCRdb to the late 2010s). For the wider study: An earlier analysis of several hundred of the donors reported more than 250 Gb of sequence data and 117 million unique TCR beta sequences from about 179 million T cells. An early release that covered several hundred HLA-typed donors contained approximately 320 gigabases of sequencing data and tens of millions of unique TCR sequences. Among the roughly 400 genotyped donors, 81% belonged to the genetic ancestry cluster associated with self-reported Caucasian donors. The study was designed to test whether signatures of past pathogen exposure could be identified by cataloging public T cell receptors. The study profiled the T cell repertoires of about 640 subjects by immunosequencing and related them to cytomegalovirus serostatus. Besides the first cohort of approximately 710 subjects, a separate validation cohort made up of roughly 120 different subjects was used. High-throughput TCR immunosequencing, statistical association of individual TCRs with disease status, and machine learning were combined to predict cytomegalovirus infection status. A later analysis re-examined previously published TCR beta repertoires from more than 650 donors and added high-resolution HLA genotyping to investigate patterns of TCR occurrence. The later analysis used no new phenotypic data to find candidate immune exposures, relying instead on TCR beta sequences and their occurrence across donors. An earlier analysis of some 600 of the donors applied high-throughput TCR beta sequencing to assess whether each TCR beta V gene segment acted as functional or pseudogenic. Donor age, sex, ethnicity and CMV serostatus were compiled together with the repertoire data. A later genetic analysis used genome-wide SNP genotypes for about three fifths of the 666 donors, treating that subset as a discovery cohort. Every repertoire in the discovery cohort had been generated on one and the same sequencing platform. HLA typing included class I and class II loci at four-digit resolution. Typing coverage varied by locus: roughly 620-640 donors for A, B, C, DRB1 and DQB1; 522 for DQA1; around 610 for DPA1; roughly 450 for DPB1. Because of strong linkage in the cohort, roughly five DR-DQ haplotypes were treated as single units for association and clustering. Among some 410 genotyped donors of the cohort, an average of around 220,000 unique TCR beta nucleotide sequences was sequenced per donor, of which 15% to 20% were non-productive. General findings and caveats noted by the study authors: In vitro tests confirmed that a few of the cytomegalovirus-associated TCR beta chains recognize cytomegalovirus antigens. Cytomegalovirus status was reported to be diagnosed by the classifier with high specificity and sensitivity in both the original and validation cohorts. An association between a missense DCLRE1C variant and V-gene and J-gene trimming of TCR beta chains was found in a later genetic analysis and replicated in an independent cohort. A group of highly shared sequence variants was considered likely to be a technical artifact of the sequencing pipeline. According to a later analysis, most CMV-associated TCR beta chains appeared to be HLA-restricted, and the HLA associations seemed to be driven largely by CMV exposure. The 87-base-pair reads could not distinguish some IMGT-functional V segments, including TRBV6-2 and TRBV6-3, so those segments were excluded. Because HLA typing was unavailable for some donors at each locus, only the typed subset was used in association tests. An earlier analysis of around 600 of the donors showed that most TCR beta V segments appeared in productive rearrangements either about 87% or about 30% of the time, which broadly matched IMGT annotations. Compared with equally common non-associated chains, HLA-associated TCR beta chains in a later analysis were more clonally expanded and had lower generation probabilities. A further reported finding was that TCR beta sequences accurately predicted the HLA-A and HLA-B alleles for most subjects in the first cohort. When HLA alleles, especially DR and DQ, strongly co-occurred, TCR associations were difficult to assign to individual alleles. Immune exposure information for the cohort was limited to CMV serostatus. Compared with the roughly 710-donor mean, donors in an Asian-associated ancestry cluster had fewer N-insertions in productive TCRs, according to a later genetic analysis. Correlated functional status among segregating V segments might reflect linkage disequilibrium, but an unknown experimental factor could not be ruled out. According to a later analysis, TCR association rates differed among HLA loci, with DRB1 alleles showing the most associated TCRs and HLA-C alleles showing the fewest. A total of around 150 TCR beta chains were listed by the study as associated with cytomegalovirus. The authors suggested that the approach could potentially be extended to other disease states and immunological phenotypes. Roughly 15 rarely observed V segments, including chromosome 9 orphons, were excluded from the earlier analysis of approximately 500 of the donors because counts were too low. Sequencing depth was assumed to be roughly uniform across donors in the presence/absence analyses, though that assumption may not hold. Most TCR sequences were seen in very few donors, while some public TCRs were found in many individuals. At a false discovery rate of 0.05, a later analysis linked 15,000 to 20,000 TCR beta sequences to specific HLA alleles. Several of the top co-occurrence clusters appeared to be linked to parvovirus B19, influenza, CMV and Epstein-Barr virus, according to a later analysis. This cohort had only TCR beta chains sequenced, and the lack of alpha or paired-chain data limited which features could be detected.

Comment on this clone: It lacks a known antigen. Base quality data are lacking; no much larger clone is found one base away.

Counted from cysteine to phenylalanine, this CDR3 has 10 amino acids. CDR3 DNA only is kept here, 30 bases in frame from base 1. Per the germline V gene (reference sequence), GTSNPN is the CDR1 and SVGIG is the CDR2. V is clipped by 6 bases and J by 7 bases, and the sequence between their germline boundaries is 7 bases long. The cohort comprised around 700 healthy bone marrow donors. All cohort members were sampled while nominally healthy, although unrecorded immune exposures were likely present. The donor was CMV seronegative and was included in the group of several hundred seronegative cohort members. Each donor provided a peripheral blood sample, and peripheral blood mononuclear cells were used for TCR beta sequencing. Genomic DNA extraction from the blood cell samples was performed with the Qiagen DNeasy Blood Extraction Kit. Libraries were prepared through the immunoSEQ multiplex PCR assay. The multiplex PCR relied on a mix of 60 forward primers for TCR Vbeta segments and 13 reverse primers for TCR Jbeta segments. A multiplex PCR assay on genomic DNA amplified the CDR3 region of rearranged TCR beta genes. On the Illumina HiSeq System, the amplified TCR beta libraries were sequenced as 87-base-pair reads. The published analysis was carried out like this. Across the 500 to 750 repertoires, a later analysis counted 75 million to 90 million unique TCR beta chains, 9.5 million to 12 million of which were shared by at least two donors. Raw reads were error-corrected and collapsed into unique sequences with a nearest-neighbor algorithm that merged closely related sequences to remove PCR and sequencing errors. Alignment of CDR3 sequences to IMGT reference sequences was used to assign V, D and J gene segments. For a sequence to be retained, at least a six-nucleotide match to both a V gene segment and a J gene segment was required. Rearrangements were classified as productive when the CDR3 lacked stop codons and remained in frame with V and J, and all other rearrangements were classified as non-productive. CDR3 was defined by IMGT convention, running from the second conserved V-encoded cysteine to the conserved J-encoded phenylalanine. Sequences without an unambiguous match to a single V gene segment were excluded from the earlier analysis of 450 to 750 of the donors. An earlier analysis of fewer than 750 of the donors classified V segments as functional when productive rearrangements were above 56.7% and as segregating when the standard deviation between donors was above 5%. A statistical classification framework was developed to diagnose cytomegalovirus status using the catalog of TCR beta chain sequences. In a later analysis, TCR nucleotide sequences were compared against IMGT/GENE-DB human TR gene sequences so that V and J genes could be assigned. Using the TCRdist pipeline, a later analysis assigned CDR3 sequences along with most-parsimonious VDJ recombination scenarios. In a later analysis, each TCR beta chain was defined by its CDR3 amino acid sequence together with its V-gene family, and reads without a unique V-gene family were excluded. In a later analysis, several hundred highly shared, low-generation-probability nucleotide sequences were removed to address suspected cross-contamination and a sequencing artifact. In a later analysis, a clonal expansion index for each public chain was calculated from normalized within-repertoire ranks of inferred template counts. Generation probabilities in a later analysis came from a VDJ recombination model fitted to out-of-frame rearrangements, and those results were checked against IGoR. In a later analysis, hypergeometric tests were used to score TCR-TCR, TCR-HLA and TCR-CMV co-occurrence, with a repertoire-size bias correction applied to TCR pairs. To estimate false discovery rates, a later analysis permuted the HLA or CMV assignments 20 times. In a later analysis, co-occurring TCRs were grouped using DBSCAN, and TCRdist sequence similarity was added for clustering within HLA-allele-positive subsets. Repertoires with fewer than 30,000 or more than 120,000 public chains, plus five repertoires with anomalous nucleotide sharing, were excluded from co-occurrence clustering. What TCRdb holds here is the immuneACCESS table cut down to in-frame rearrangements. Part of the clones is not present; checked against another copy, under half of the missing clones reflect an unresolved V gene, and the others are unexplained. The V and J calls and clone size were taken over from that table, and D and trimming were inferred from the DNA. This sample comprises roughly 230,000 clones, around 90% of them detected only once. The ten largest make up 1.7% of the sample.

The chain uses TRBV30 and TRBJ2-1; a weak D assignment points to TRBD1 (6 bases agree). This sequence originates from a girl aged 2 to 10 in good health and CMV-seronegative. Sequencing was carried out using PBMCs. The nucleotides are TGTGCCTGTAGGGGGAATGAGCAGTTCTTC. This yields the protein CACRGNEQFF.